These 31 T cell receptor beta chains share one sample of origin, sequenced in a study of blood T cell repertoires in COVID-19. Using immunoSEQ multiplex PCR, the repertoire was profiled, and TCRdb retains in-frame clones only, with some absent. The repertoire has approximately 180,000 clones, around 85% of them found once; the top ten carry roughly 9.7%. The sample comprised peripheral blood. These TCRs come from a human donor with active or convalescent COVID-19. The donor label of this sample is uncertain.

The chain employs TRBV27 and TRBJ2-2; possible D gene TRBD1, 5 bases. This CDR3 has 16 amino acids. Per the germline V gene, CDR1 is MNHEY and CDR2 is SMNVEV (reference sequence). Trimming took 8 bases from V and 4 from J, leaving 20 bases between them. CDR3 amino acids: CASRNSRDRSTGELFF. The DNA of the CDR3 is TGTGCCAGCCGCAACTCCAGGGATAGGAGCACCGGGGAGCTGTTTTTT.

The chain recombines TRBV29-1 with TRBJ1-2; 7 bases line up with TRBD1. The CDR3 is made up of 11 amino acids. The germline CDR1 and CDR2 sequences are SQVTM and ANQGSEA. V trimming: 4 bases; J trimming: 8 bases; junction bases outside the gene matches: 4. Written as DNA, the CDR3 is TGCAGCGTTGGAGACAGGGAAGGCTACACCTTC. Translating gives CSVGDREGYTF.

This chain uses TRBV5-4 with TRBJ2-3, with TRBD1 matching over 9 bases. This CDR3 has 14 amino acids. Germline lookup yields CDR1 SGHNT and CDR2 YYREEE (reference sequence). V shed 3 bases and J 3 bases; nucleotides not matched to a gene: 2. The CDR3 reads CASSSDRGTDTQYF. In nucleotides, the CDR3 is TGTGCCAGCAGCTCGGACAGGGGTACAGATACGCAGTATTTT.

This chain links TRBV30 with TRBJ1-2; possibly TRBD1 for D (5 bases). CDR1 is GTSNPN, CDR2 SVGIG, per germline (reference sequence). The CDR3 runs 16 residues. The V gene lost 2 bases and the J gene lost 4 bases, with 20 bases spanning the gap. This CDR3 reads CAWSSQGGGGSYGYTF. In nucleotides, the CDR3 is TGTGCCTGGAGTTCGCAGGGAGGAGGAGGTTCCTATGGCTACACCTTC.

The chain is built from TRBV27 and TRBJ2-7; TRBD2 aligns across 8 bases. Unmatched junction bases numbered 4, after V lost 3 bases and J lost 3 bases. Germline V gene sequence: CDR1 MNHEY, CDR2 SMNVEV (reference sequence). This CDR3 spans 14 amino acids. CDR3 nucleotide sequence: TGTGCCAGCAGTTTTCTGGCGGGAGGCTACGAGCAGTACTTC. Translated, it gives CASSFLAGGYEQYF.

V gene TRBV9 combines with J gene TRBJ2-1, with 11 nucleotides matching TRBD2. Per germline, CDR1 SGDLS and CDR2 YYNGEE. The CDR3 runs to 16 residues. The junction had 7 bases not matched to a gene; V was cut back by 4 bases and J by 4 bases. The CDR3 loop reads CASSTLAGGIYNEQFF. Here the CDR3 DNA reads TGTGCCAGCAGCACCCTAGCGGGAGGTATTTACAATGAGCAGTTCTTC.

V is TRBV5-4 and J is TRBJ2-3, with D possibly being TRBD2 (6 bases). Germline V gene sequence: CDR1 SGHNT, CDR2 YYREEE (reference sequence). Trimming cost V 0 bases and J 9 bases, with 20 bases left between them. The CDR3 covers 16 residues. Written as DNA, the CDR3 is TGTGCCAGCAGCTTGGACGCTCTTGTGTCGGGGGACACGCAGTATTTT. This codes for CASSLDALVSGDTQYF.

This chain uses TRBV9 with TRBJ2-1, with 10 positions matching TRBD2. The CDR3 loop spans 16 amino acids. V trimming: 0 bases; J trimming: 8 bases; junction bases outside the gene matches: 8. Germline lookup yields CDR1 SGDLS and CDR2 YYNGEE. CDR3 sequence: CASSVAFSGGLDEQFF. The CDR3 DNA reads TGTGCCAGCAGCGTAGCGTTTAGCGGGGGGTTAGATGAGCAGTTCTTC.

The chain combines TRBV7-2 with TRBJ2-3; 7 nucleotides agree with TRBD2. Germline trimming cut 5 bases from V and 4 bases from J; bases unmatched to any gene: 3. Germline V lookup: CDR1 SGHTA, CDR2 FQGNSA. The CDR3 covers 13 residues. CDR3 amino acids: CASSQRGPDTQYF. The CDR3 DNA reads as TGTGCCAGCAGCCAGCGGGGTCCAGATACGCAGTATTTT.

The CDR3 loop is CASSDRGGETQYF. DNA of the CDR3: TGTGCCAGCAGTGATCGGGGTGGAGAGACCCAGTACTTC. The chain combines TRBV2 with TRBJ2-5; D is possibly TRBD2 (5 bases). V dropped 3 bases and J dropped 4 bases, with 9 bases sitting between them. The CDR3 has 13 residues. The germline gives CDR1 SNHLY, CDR2 FYNNEI. The variable domain in full, completed from reference TRBV2 and TRBJ2-5, reads EPEVTQTPSHQVTQMGQEVILRCVPISNHLYFYWYRQILGQKVEFLVSFYNNEISEKSEIFDDQFSVERPDGSNFTLKIRSTKLEDSAMYFCASSDRGGETQYFGPGTRLLVL.

V gene TRBV6-1 combines with J gene TRBJ1-1; no definite D call. Per germline, CDR1 MNHNS and CDR2 SASEGT. Trimming cost V 2 bases and J 3 bases, with 13 bases left between them. The CDR3 runs 15 residues. The DNA for the CDR3 is TGTGCCAGCAGTGAAAGGAGGGTTATCGACACTGAAGCTTTCTTT. The encoded protein is CASSERRVIDTEAFF.

V usage is TRBV4-1 and J usage is TRBJ1-1, with a weak D call TRBD1 (6 bases). Trimming cost V 3 bases and J 3 bases, with 14 bases left between them. This CDR3 is 15 amino acids long. Germline CDR1 reads MGHRA; CDR2 reads YSYEKL. This chain's CDR3 is CASSHVRDIDTEAFF. The CDR3 DNA follows: TGCGCCAGCAGCCATGTCCGGGACATAGACACTGAAGCTTTCTTT.

Details on this clone: The junction shows a germline mismatch at one end, possibly a read error. The chain joins TRBV7-2 to TRBJ1-1, with a weak D call TRBD1 (5 bases). CDR1 is SGHTA and CDR2 is FQGNSA in the germline V gene. This CDR3 is 14 amino acids long. CDR3 in amino acids: CASTLGRGSLETFF. In DNA, the CDR3 is TGTGCCAGCACCTTGGGGAGGGGAAGCCTTGAAACTTTCTTT. The full variable domain, its missing parts supplied by reference TRBV7-2 and TRBJ1-1, is GAGVSQSPSNKVTEKGKDVELRCDPISGHTALYWYRQSLGQGLEFLIYFQGNSAPDKSGLPSDRFSAERTGGSVSTLTIQRTQQEDSAVYLCASTLGRGSLETFFGQGTRLTVV.

The rearrangement uses TRBV7-9 and TRBJ2-5, with a tentative D call TRBD1 (6 bases). The V gene's germline CDR1 is SEHNR and CDR2 FQNEAQ (reference sequence). Trimming removed 1 base from V and 5 bases from J, with 17 bases in between. The CDR3 covers 16 residues. CDR3 amino acids: CASSLEGGENWETQYF. DNA of the CDR3: TGTGCCAGCAGCTTAGAAGGGGGAGAAAATTGGGAGACCCAGTACTTC.

This clone appeared a few times. This chain connects TRBV4-2 to TRBJ2-7; D might be TRBD2 (5 bases). The germline V and J ends were trimmed by 1 base and 6 bases, with 10 bases remaining between them. This CDR3 is 13 amino acids long. CDR1 and CDR2 (germline): LGHNA, YNFKEQ. The CDR3 is CASSQAEGVEQYF. DNA of the CDR3: TGTGCCAGCAGCCAAGCAGAGGGAGTCGAGCAGTACTTC.

The chain links TRBV2 to TRBJ1-1; D is unresolved. CDR1 is SNHLY and CDR2 is FYNNEI in the germline V gene. This CDR3 is built from 12 residues. V was trimmed by 3 bases and J by 7 bases, leaving 9 bases between them. The CDR3 spells CASSEAFLEAFF. DNA of the CDR3: TGTGCCAGCAGTGAGGCCTTCCTTGAAGCTTTCTTT.

The gene calls are TRBV28 and TRBJ1-1, with D hard to call. Germline V lookup: CDR1 MDHEN, CDR2 SYDVKM. The V end was cut by 8 bases, the J end by 4 bases, with 23 bases between. This CDR3 contains 16 residues. CDR3: CASPPTTSIRATEAFF. The CDR3 nucleotides are TGTGCCAGCCCGCCGACTACCTCAATCCGGGCCACTGAAGCTTTCTTT.

The genes are TRBV9 and TRBJ1-6, with a tentative D call TRBD1 (5 bases). Trimming stripped 1 base from V and 7 bases from J, with 12 bases between. From germline, CDR1 is SGDLS and CDR2 YYNGEE. This CDR3 comprises 15 residues. In DNA form, the CDR3 reads TGTGCCAGCAGCGTACAGGGAAAGGGAAATTCACCCCTCCACTTT. Amino acids: CASSVQGKGNSPLHF.

The CDR3 spells CASSDRTSGGETQYF. CDR3 DNA sequence: TGTGCCAGCAGCGACCGGACTAGCGGGGGTGAGACCCAGTACTTC. The V gene is TRBV11-3, the J gene TRBJ2-5; 13 bases fit TRBD2. Germline lookup yields CDR1 SGHNT and CDR2 YENEEA. The CDR3 runs 15 residues. J gave up 5 bases and V 5 bases, and 5 bases lay outside the gene matches.

The chain employs TRBV9 and TRBJ2-5, with unresolved D. The germline CDR1 and CDR2 sequences are SGDLS and YYNGEE. Deletions cut 0 bases from V and 7 bases from J, with 13 bases between. The length of the CDR3 is 14 residues. The CDR3 is CASSVDGAAGTQYF. In nucleotides, the CDR3 is TGTGCCAGCAGCGTAGACGGCGCGGCCGGGACCCAGTACTTC.

The chain has TRBV7-9 and TRBJ1-2, with D uncertain. CDR3 length: 15 residues. Trimming took 0 bases from V and 8 from J, leaving 16 bases between them. Germline CDR1 reads SEHNR; CDR2 reads FQNEAQ (reference sequence). The DNA for the CDR3 is TGTGCCAGCAGCTTAGCTCTCAGTGCCTTTATGGGCTACACCTTC. Amino acids: CASSLALSAFMGYTF.

The chain couples TRBV4-1 to TRBJ2-1; TRBD2 matches at 9 bases. This CDR3 has 19 amino acids. Germline CDR1 and CDR2: MGHRA and YSYEKL. V lost 0 bases to trimming and J lost 5 bases; unmatched junction nucleotides: 14. The CDR3 protein is CASSQDSGASGRWDNEQFF. The CDR3 coding sequence is TGCGCCAGCAGCCAAGATTCGGGGGCAAGCGGGAGGTGGGACAATGAGCAGTTCTTC.

The chain carries TRBV3-1 (or the pseudogene TRBV3-2) and TRBJ1-5, with 8 bases aligning to TRBD1. Losses at the gene ends were 3 bases for V and 4 bases for J; bases not matched to a gene: 5. The length of the CDR3 is 15 residues. CDR1 is LGHDT and CDR2 is YNNKEL in the germline V gene (reference sequence). The CDR3 loop is CASSQAGTGNQPQHF. The CDR3 nucleotides read TGTGCCAGCAGCCAGGCCGGGACAGGTAATCAGCCCCAGCATTTT.

The chain has TRBV11-3 and TRBJ2-5; 9 nucleotides align to TRBD1. Germline V lookup: CDR1 SGHNT, CDR2 YENEEA. The CDR3 covers 15 residues. The trim removed 3 bases at V and 4 bases at J, leaving 6 bases unmatched. CDR3 sequence (DNA): TGTGCCAGCAGCTTTTCGAACAGGGGGCTAGAGACCCAGTACTTC. Translation gives CASSFSNRGLETQYF.

V and J are TRBV4-1 and TRBJ2-1, with 8 positions matching TRBD2. The CDR3 runs to 16 residues. V shed 3 bases and J 4 bases; nucleotides not matched to a gene: 8. Germline assignment: CDR1 MGHRA and CDR2 YSYEKL. The CDR3: CASSQSGSSLYNEQFF. The CDR3 coding sequence is TGCGCCAGCAGCCAGAGCGGGAGTAGCTTATACAATGAGCAGTTCTTC.

The genes are TRBV5-4 and TRBJ2-1; D is possibly TRBD1 (5 bases). Per the germline V gene, CDR1 is SGHNT and CDR2 is YYREEE (reference sequence). V was shortened by 0 bases and J by 10 bases, with 14 bases between the two germline ends. The CDR3 runs to 14 residues. CDR3 loop: CASSLGGIEPEQFF. The CDR3 coding sequence is TGTGCCAGCAGCTTGGGGGGCATCGAACCCGAGCAGTTCTTC.

The V gene is TRBV3-1 (or the pseudogene TRBV3-2), the J gene TRBJ1-4; D is ambiguous. The CDR3 is 13 amino acids. Germline V gene sequence: CDR1 LGHDT, CDR2 YNNKEL (reference sequence). The V gene lost 1 base and the J gene lost 8 bases, with 8 bases spanning the gap. The CDR3 DNA is TGTGCCAGCAGCCAAGTTACCGGGGAAAAACTGTTTTTT. As protein: CASSQVTGEKLFF.

The chain joins TRBV28 to TRBJ1-1, with D hard to call. Trimming shortened V by 9 bases and J by 10 bases, and 18 bases separated the two germline ends. The length of the CDR3 is 12 residues. Germline V gene lookup returns CDR1 MDHEN and CDR2 SYDVKM. DNA for the CDR3: TGTGCCAGTCTGGGGAATAAAGGGAGAGCTTTCTTT. Amino acid sequence: CASLGNKGRAFF.

The rearrangement uses TRBV5-1 and TRBJ2-3; D perhaps matches TRBD1 (6 bases). Germline CDR1 is SGHRS and CDR2 is YFSETQ. The germline V and J ends were trimmed by 4 bases and 2 bases, with 14 bases remaining between them. CDR3 length: 15 amino acids. The CDR3 DNA follows: TGCGCCAGCAGCCTAGACAGGATATCCACAGATACGCAGTATTTT. Protein sequence: CASSLDRISTDTQYF.

This clone was counted a few times. The gene calls are TRBV6-5 and TRBJ2-1, with 9 bases aligning to TRBD1. With V trimmed by 7 bases and J by 9 bases, 10 bases remained unmatched. Germline CDR1 reads MNHEY; CDR2 reads SVGAGI. CDR3 size: 14 residues. For the CDR3, the DNA is TGTGCCAGCATCAAGACCGGGACAGGGCTTGAGCAGTTCTTC. Its translation is CASIKTGTGLEQFF.

The chain combines TRBV30 with TRBJ2-1, with D perhaps matching TRBD2 (5 bases). Germline CDR1 is GTSNPN and CDR2 is SVGIG (reference sequence). V lost 1 base, J lost 4 bases, and 14 bases lay in between. The CDR3 contains 15 residues. DNA for the CDR3: TGTGCCTGGAGTGCCCCGCAGGCGGGTTACAATGAGCAGTTCTTC. This codes for CAWSAPQAGYNEQFF.